The 30 T cell receptor beta chains below all came from one sample that was sequenced in a study of blood T cell repertoires in COVID-19. Generated by immunoSEQ multiplex PCR, the TCRdb table keeps only in-frame clones and is missing some. This table holds about 190,000 clones, 84% found once. Sequenced material: peripheral blood. The receptors originated from a human donor in a cohort sampled during active COVID-19.

This rearrangement joins TRBV5-1 to TRBJ2-2; 8 bases align to TRBD1. There are 16 residues in the CDR3. V trimming: 1 base; J trimming: 3 bases; junction bases outside the gene matches: 5. Germline V lookup: CDR1 SGHRS, CDR2 YFSETQ. The CDR3, as DNA: TGCGCCAGCAGCTTGCACGGGACAGGTGACACCGGGGAGCTGTTTTTT. Amino acid sequence: CASSLHGTGDTGELFF.

This rearrangement joins TRBV7-9 to TRBJ2-4; D may be TRBD2 (5 bases). CDR1 SEHNR and CDR2 FQNEAQ come from the germline V gene (reference sequence). V shed 3 bases and J shed 7 bases, with 19 bases lying between them. The CDR3 is made up of 16 amino acids. The CDR3 bases are TGTGCCAGCAGCTTTTCCGGGGTCCTTACCTCTAACATTCAGTACTTC. This encodes CASSFSGVLTSNIQYF.

This CDR3 reads CASSPGSPEGELFF. The CDR3 nucleotides read TGCGCCAGCAGTCCCGGGTCCCCGGAGGGGGAGCTGTTTTTT. The chain uses TRBV10-1 and TRBJ2-2; D unresolved. Trimming took off 5 bases at V and 8 bases at J, with 15 bases between the two ends. The CDR3 runs 14 residues. CDR1 and CDR2 from the germline V gene are WNHNN and SYGVQD (reference sequence).

The genes are TRBV5-1 and TRBJ2-5; D is perhaps TRBD2 (5 bases). This CDR3 region has 15 residues. Germline CDR1 reads SGHRS; CDR2 reads YFSETQ. V lost 4 bases and J 1 base, leaving 14 bases between the germline ends. Here the CDR3 reads CASSQTLGVQETQYF. Written as DNA, the CDR3 is TGCGCCAGCAGCCAGACCCTCGGGGTCCAAGAGACCCAGTACTTC.

In this sample, this clone turned up a few times. Here the CDR3 DNA reads TGTGCCTGGAACCGGGATTATAATTCACCCCTCCACTTT. Translating gives CAWNRDYNSPLHF. This chain joins TRBV30 and TRBJ1-6; unclear D gene. Trimming pared 4 bases from V and 4 bases from J, leaving 8 bases between. Germline values: CDR1 GTSNPN, CDR2 SVGIG (reference sequence). The CDR3 is 13 amino acids.

The gene calls are TRBV7-2 and TRBJ1-2; maybe TRBD1 (6 bases). Germline lookup yields CDR1 SGHTA and CDR2 FQGNSA. The CDR3 sequence is 13 residues long. Trimming took off 7 bases at V and 4 bases at J, with 13 bases between the two ends. This CDR3 reads CASTRDTTYGYTF. The CDR3 bases are TGTGCCAGCACCAGGGACACGACCTATGGCTACACCTTC.

V usage is TRBV10-3 and J usage is TRBJ1-5; D unclear. The ends were cut back, 3 bases at V and 3 bases at J, with 6 bases in the middle. Germline V gives CDR1 ENHRY, CDR2 SYGVKD. The CDR3 spans 13 residues. This CDR3 is CAISEQLNQPQHF. CDR3 nucleotides: TGTGCCATCAGTGAACAGCTCAATCAGCCCCAGCATTTT.

The CDR3 sequence is CASTAGQGYNEQFF. The CDR3 DNA follows: TGTGCCTCCACAGCCGGACAGGGCTACAATGAGCAGTTCTTC. This sequence joins TRBV6-5 and TRBJ2-1, with 8 bases lining up with TRBD1. This CDR3 comprises 14 residues. J gave up 3 bases and V 11 bases, and 9 bases lay outside the gene matches. Germline loops: CDR1 MNHEY, CDR2 SVGAGI.

The V and J genes are TRBV5-1 and TRBJ2-3; 7 bases map to TRBD2. Per germline, CDR1 SGHRS and CDR2 YFSETQ. With V trimmed by 4 bases and J by 3 bases, 11 bases remained unmatched. This CDR3 has 16 amino acids. The CDR3 DNA sequence: TGCGCCAGCAGCGCCGGACTAGATTGGCGGACAGATACGCAGTATTTT. This gives the protein CASSAGLDWRTDTQYF.

The chain has TRBV19 and TRBJ1-1, with 8 bases that match TRBD1. V lost 7 bases and J lost 10; bases outside the gene matches: 8. CDR3 length equals 12 residues. The germline V gene encodes CDR1 LNHDA and CDR2 SQIVND (reference sequence). The CDR3 here is CASKSRTGIAFF. The CDR3 DNA is TGTGCCAGTAAATCAAGGACAGGGATAGCTTTCTTT.

The chain joins TRBV28 to TRBJ1-5; D may be TRBD1 (6 bases). V was trimmed by 6 bases and J by 1 base, leaving 25 bases between them. Germline V gives CDR1 MDHEN, CDR2 SYDVKM. The CDR3 length is 19 residues. The CDR3 nucleotides read TGTGCCAGCAGCTCGTCGTGGCAGGGGCCCCGTTACAGCAATCAGCCCCAGCATTTT. Protein product: CASSSSWQGPRYSNQPQHF.

V is TRBV28 and J is TRBJ1-4; unclear D gene. This CDR3 has 12 amino acids. Trimming took off 2 bases at V and 11 bases at J, with 9 bases between the two ends. Germline lookup yields CDR1 MDHEN and CDR2 SYDVKM. CDR3 region: CASSLAAQKLFF. DNA for the CDR3: TGTGCCAGCAGTTTAGCGGCCCAGAAACTGTTTTTT.

The chain has TRBV7-9 and TRBJ2-1; D is unclear. The CDR3 contains 11 residues. Trimming pared 2 bases from V and 8 bases from J, leaving 4 bases between. Germline lookup yields CDR1 SEHNR and CDR2 FQNEAQ (reference sequence). The CDR3 protein is CASSLYDEQFF. CDR3 coding DNA: TGTGCCAGCAGCTTATATGATGAGCAGTTCTTC.

The rearrangement links TRBV5-5 to TRBJ1-6; D remains ambiguous. Looked up from germline, CDR1 is SGHKS and CDR2 is YYEKEE (reference sequence). The germline V and J ends were trimmed by 4 bases and 10 bases, with 12 bases remaining between them. The CDR3 contains 13 residues. This CDR3 reads CASSAGGRSPLHF. CDR3 in DNA: TGTGCCAGCAGCGCGGGTGGTCGGTCACCCCTCCACTTT.

This chain links TRBV24-1 with TRBJ1-5, with D possibly matching TRBD1 (5 bases). The CDR3 is 19 residues long. From germline, CDR1 is KGHDR and CDR2 SFDVKD. V was trimmed by 2 bases and J by 0 bases, leaving 19 bases between them. This CDR3 reads CATSDYLPTTENSNQPQHF. In nucleotides, the CDR3 is TGTGCCACCAGTGATTACCTGCCTACGACAGAAAATAGCAATCAGCCCCAGCATTTT.

The rearrangement links TRBV2 to TRBJ1-4; D remains ambiguous. The ends were cut back, 6 bases at V and 1 base at J, with 12 bases in the middle. This CDR3 is 15 amino acids long. The germline V gene has CDR1 SNHLY and CDR2 FYNNEI. CDR3 region: CASSSSLGTNEKLFF. The CDR3 DNA follows: TGTGCCAGCAGCTCCTCGCTCGGAACTAATGAAAAACTGTTTTTT.

This clone occurred many times. The V gene is TRBV6-5, the J gene TRBJ2-1; the match to TRBD1 covers 8 bases. The CDR3 contains 16 residues. The J segment lost 3 bases and the V segment lost 2 bases, leaving 6 bases of the junction unmatched. Germline V gene lookup returns CDR1 MNHEY and CDR2 SVGAGI. This CDR3 reads CASSYRGQGLYNEQFF. In DNA form, the CDR3 reads TGTGCCAGCAGTTACAGAGGACAGGGACTCTACAATGAGCAGTTCTTC.

This clone was recorded once. The V call is TRBV19, the J call TRBJ2-5, with TRBD2 matching 9 bases. The CDR3 length is 14 residues. Germline CDR1 reads LNHDA; CDR2 reads SQIVND (reference sequence). V lost 4 bases and J lost 5; bases outside the gene matches: 5. CDR3 nucleotides: TGTGCCAGTAGTAAGGGACTAGCAGCCGAGACCCAGTACTTC. Protein: CASSKGLAAETQYF.

As to this clone: Relative to the germline gene, one junction end is altered; a read error may explain this. The identical CDR3 is also encoded by other nucleotide sequences in the sample. The chain carries TRBV28 and TRBJ2-3; weak D call: TRBD2 (5 bases). Per germline, CDR1 MDHEN and CDR2 SYDVKM. The CDR3 is 14 residues long. The CDR3 nucleotides read TGTGCTAGCAGTTTAGGCGGGAGCACAGATACGCAGTATTTT. As protein: CASSLGGSTDTQYF.

The V and J genes are TRBV5-1 and TRBJ1-4; 10 bases match TRBD1. This CDR3 is built from 14 residues. The V segment lost 6 bases and the J segment 4 bases; nucleotides outside the gene matches: 3. In germline, CDR1 is SGHRS, CDR2 YFSETQ. Here the CDR3 reads CASTGTGDNEKLFF. CDR3 DNA: TGCGCCAGCACAGGGACAGGGGATAATGAAAAACTGTTTTTT. The full variable domain, in which reference TRBV5-1 and TRBJ1-4 provide the parts outside the CDR3, is KAGVTQTPRYLIKTRGQQVTLSCSPISGHRSVSWYQQTPGQGLQFLFEYFSETQRNKGNFPGRFSGRQFSNSRSEMNVSTLELGDSALYLCASTGTGDNEKLFFGSGTQLSVL.

The chain employs TRBV3-1 (or the pseudogene TRBV3-2) and TRBJ2-1; 14 bases match TRBD2. V lost 6 bases and J lost 10; bases outside the gene matches: 11. The CDR3 loop spans 16 amino acids. From germline, CDR1 is LGHDT and CDR2 YNNKEL (reference sequence). CDR3 nucleotide sequence: TGTGCCAGCAGGCAGACCGGGACTAGCGGGAGTCGGGAGCAGTTCTTC. Its protein product is CASRQTGTSGSREQFF.

The rearrangement links TRBV21-1 to TRBJ2-7; the D segment call TRBD2 is taken from the table without a DNA check. TRBV21-1 is noted as a pseudogene. This CDR3 has 15 amino acids. DNA of the CDR3: TGTGCCAGCAGCAAACTCGGGAAGGGAACCTACGAGCAGTACGTC. It is translated as CASSKLGKGTYEQYV.

The V call is TRBV5-5, the J call TRBJ1-2; D may be TRBD1 (5 bases). Trimming left V 4 bases short and J 0 bases short, with 10 bases between. The CDR3 is made up of 14 amino acids. The germline CDR1 and CDR2 sequences are SGHKS and YYEKEE (reference sequence). The CDR3 here is CASSLLDTNYGYTF. The CDR3 region has the DNA TGTGCCAGCAGCCTATTGGACACTAACTATGGCTACACCTTC.

The V and J genes are TRBV5-1 and TRBJ2-5, with D hard to call. This CDR3 comprises 13 residues. Trimming shortened V by 0 bases and J by 5 bases, and 8 bases separated the two germline ends. The germline V gene encodes CDR1 SGHRS and CDR2 YFSETQ. CDR3 residues: CASSLAYSETQYF. CDR3 DNA sequence: TGCGCCAGCAGCTTGGCCTATTCTGAGACCCAGTACTTC. The full variable domain, completed using reference TRBV5-1 and TRBJ2-5, is KAGVTQTPRYLIKTRGQQVTLSCSPISGHRSVSWYQQTPGQGLQFLFEYFSETQRNKGNFPGRFSGRQFSNSRSEMNVSTLELGDSALYLCASSLAYSETQYFGPGTRLLVL.

This chain connects TRBV27 to TRBJ2-1, with 11 bases matching TRBD2. The germline gives CDR1 MNHEY, CDR2 SMNVEV (reference sequence). Losses at the gene ends were 3 bases for V and 6 bases for J; bases not matched to a gene: 4. CDR3 size: 15 residues. The CDR3 DNA reads TGTGCCAGCAGTTTCTCGACTAGCGGGATCAATGAGCAGTTCTTC. Its translation: CASSFSTSGINEQFF.

This rearrangement joins TRBV28 to TRBJ2-2, with 7 nucleotides matching TRBD2. Per the germline V gene, CDR1 is MDHEN and CDR2 is SYDVKM. V lost 3 bases, J lost 5 bases, and 9 bases stayed unmatched. The CDR3 consists of 16 residues. The CDR3 spells CASSLVGGSGTGELFF. Here the CDR3 DNA reads TGTGCCAGCAGTTTGGTCGGCGGGAGTGGAACCGGGGAGCTGTTTTTT.

This sequence joins TRBV28 and TRBJ1-3; unclear D gene. The V end was cut by 5 bases, the J end by 4 bases, with 15 bases between. This CDR3 is built from 15 residues. In germline, CDR1 is MDHEN, CDR2 SYDVKM. The CDR3: CASSRITDSGNTIYF. The CDR3 DNA follows: TGTGCCAGCAGTCGAATAACAGATTCGGGAAACACCATATATTTT.

The chain carries TRBV7-2 and TRBJ2-7, with 9 bases lining up with TRBD1. Germline CDR1 is SGHTA and CDR2 is FQGNSA. The CDR3 has 14 residues. V was pared by 2 bases and J by 2 bases, with 1 base of the junction left unmatched. The CDR3 DNA sequence: TGTGCCAGCAGCTTAAACAGGGGGCCCTACGAGCAGTACGTC. This translates into CASSLNRGPYEQYV.

J is TRBJ2-3 and V is TRBV30; a weak D match, TRBD2 (6 bases). V lost 0 bases and J lost 10, with 14 bases in between. CDR3 length equals 13 residues. Germline V CDR1 and CDR2: GTSNPN, SVGIG (reference sequence). In DNA, the CDR3 is TGTGCCTGGAGTGTTTGGAGGGCCGATGCGCAGTATTTT. Amino acids: CAWSVWRADAQYF.

The CDR3 DNA follows: TGTGCCAGCACCAGGGGACTAGCGGGAGCCGGCTCCTACAATGAGCAGTTCTTC. Protein sequence: CASTRGLAGAGSYNEQFF. The chain is built from TRBV9 and TRBJ2-1, with 14 bases matching TRBD2. Germline CDR1 is SGDLS and CDR2 is YYNGEE. The CDR3 has 18 amino acids. Trimming took 6 bases from V and 0 from J; bases not matched to a gene: 8.